This entry lists 2 T cell receptor beta chains sequenced from one sample in a study of blood T cell repertoires in COVID-19. The table came from immunoSEQ multiplex PCR; TCRdb's copy has only in-frame clones and leaves some out. The sample gives under 150,000 clones, roughly 90% of which show up once; 4% to 5% is in the top ten. Sequenced material: peripheral blood. These receptors came from a man aged 55 to 69 with COVID-19, enrolled during active disease.

The genes are TRBV25-1 and TRBJ2-7, with D possibly being TRBD2 (5 bases). V lost 2 bases, J lost 0 bases, and 11 bases lay in between. This CDR3 has 15 amino acids. Per germline, CDR1 MGHDK and CDR2 SYGVNS. CDR3 in amino acids: CASSEHSRGSYEQYF. The CDR3 nucleotides are TGTGCCAGCAGTGAACACTCTCGGGGCTCCTACGAGCAGTACTTC.

The chain employs TRBV4-1 and TRBJ1-1; D unclear. Between the trimmed V and J ends, which lost 0 bases and 5 bases, there was a span of 13 bases. The V gene's germline CDR1 is MGHRA and CDR2 YSYEKL. The CDR3 sequence is 15 residues long. Written as DNA, the CDR3 is TGCGCCAGCAGCCAAGAAGGCAGTAAAGCGACTGAAGCTTTCTTT. This encodes CASSQEGSKATEAFF.